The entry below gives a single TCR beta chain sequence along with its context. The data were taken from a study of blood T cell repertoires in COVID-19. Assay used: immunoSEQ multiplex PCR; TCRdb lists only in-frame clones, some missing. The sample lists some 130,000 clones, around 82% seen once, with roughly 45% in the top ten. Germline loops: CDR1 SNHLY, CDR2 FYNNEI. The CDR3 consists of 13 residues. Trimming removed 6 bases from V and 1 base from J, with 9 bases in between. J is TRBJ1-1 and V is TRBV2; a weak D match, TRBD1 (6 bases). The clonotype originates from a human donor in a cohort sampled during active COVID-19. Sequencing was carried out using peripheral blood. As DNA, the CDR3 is TGTGCCAGCAGCCTGGGACAGAACACTGAAGCTTTCTTT. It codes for CASSLGQNTEAFF. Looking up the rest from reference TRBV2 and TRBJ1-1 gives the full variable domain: EPEVTQTPSHQVTQMGQEVILRCVPISNHLYFYWYRQILGQKVEFLVSFYNNEISEKSEIFDDQFSVERPDGSNFTLKIRSTKLEDSAMYFCASSLGQNTEAFFGQGTRLTVV.